A few counts support the clone carrying this TCR beta chain. Its target is unknown. Sequenced material consisted of expressed TCRB transcripts (all of the isolated RNA was reverse transcribed). TCRdb keeps only in-frame clones here, not all; method: immunoSEQ multiplex PCR. The sample has some 150,000 clones, around 13% seen once. This record comes from a study of beta chain features in type 1 diabetes. The overall study: Patients looked much like healthy donors when it came to age, gender and cell yields. Study observations and caveats: Within the patient group, naive, central memory and Treg TCRB repertoires appeared more similar to each other than within healthy donors. Type 1 diabetes patients showed a moderate but significant shortening of TCRB CDR3s in all four CD4+ subsets. HLA influence on TCRB rearrangement stayed unresolved here.

CDR1 is SGHTA and CDR2 is FQGNSA in the germline V gene. V was trimmed by 3 bases and J by 5 bases, leaving 10 bases between them. CDR3 length: 13 amino acids. The chain joins TRBV7-2 to TRBJ1-2, with D perhaps matching TRBD1 (5 bases). The clonotype originates from a man younger than 30 with type 1 diabetes. The sample comprised central memory CD4+ T cells from blood. The DNA for the CDR3 is TGTGCCAGCAGCTTTGGCAGGGAGTATGGCTACACCTTC. It codes for CASSFGREYGYTF.